The 4 T cell receptor beta chains in this list originate from one sample, sequenced in a study of T cells in Graves' hyperthyroidism and ophthalmopathy. RNA transcripts served as the template for amplifying TCR beta CDR3 regions. The TCR CDR3 was amplified in a first-round RT-PCR using the HTBI primer set. Each CDR3 protein gets one entry after TCRdb re-called the multiplex PCR reads with MiXCR. This sample has fewer than 350,000 distinct CDR3 sequences, with 21% found just once. What was sequenced was blood. The receptor source for this set is a woman aged 50 to 60 with Graves' hyperthyroidism.

V and J are TRBV3-1 and TRBJ1-2; 10 bases map to TRBD1. The CDR3 length is 13 residues. The junction had 0 bases not matched to a gene; V was cut back by 1 base and J by 7 bases. Germline assignment: CDR1 LGHDT and CDR2 YNNKEL (reference sequence). The CDR3 DNA sequence: TGTGCCAGCAGCCAAGGGACAGGGGGTGGCTACACCTTC. Translating it yields CASSQGTGGGYTF.

This clonotype was detected a few times. This chain links TRBV7-9 with TRBJ1-4; D unclear. The CDR3 is made up of 17 amino acids. Germline V CDR1 and CDR2: SEHNR, FQNEAQ (reference sequence). The ends were cut back, 5 bases at V and 8 bases at J, with 24 bases in the middle. The CDR3 protein is CASSDPPRSPGREKLFF. The CDR3 region has the DNA TGTGCCAGCAGCGATCCCCCGCGTTCGCCAGGAAGGGAAAAACTGTTTTTT.

This clonotype showed up many times. This chain connects TRBV20-1 to TRBJ1-5; D may be TRBD1 (6 bases). The germline V gene has CDR1 DFQATT and CDR2 SNEGSKA (reference sequence). Trimming pared 0 bases from V and 3 bases from J, leaving 12 bases between. The CDR3 length is 15 residues. The CDR3, as DNA: TGCAGTGCTAGAGATCCAGGGGACAACAATCAGCCCCAGCATTTT. Translated: CSARDPGDNNQPQHF.

This clonotype was picked up many times. This rearrangement joins TRBV7-6 to TRBJ2-3, with a tentative D call TRBD2 (6 bases). The CDR3 has 17 residues. Germline CDR1 reads SGHVS; CDR2 reads FNYEAQ. The V gene lost 4 bases and the J gene lost 6 bases, with 23 bases spanning the gap. This CDR3 is CASSSPWRDLHPDTQYF. CDR3 bases: TGTGCCAGCAGCTCGCCTTGGCGGGATCTTCACCCGGATACGCAGTATTTT.